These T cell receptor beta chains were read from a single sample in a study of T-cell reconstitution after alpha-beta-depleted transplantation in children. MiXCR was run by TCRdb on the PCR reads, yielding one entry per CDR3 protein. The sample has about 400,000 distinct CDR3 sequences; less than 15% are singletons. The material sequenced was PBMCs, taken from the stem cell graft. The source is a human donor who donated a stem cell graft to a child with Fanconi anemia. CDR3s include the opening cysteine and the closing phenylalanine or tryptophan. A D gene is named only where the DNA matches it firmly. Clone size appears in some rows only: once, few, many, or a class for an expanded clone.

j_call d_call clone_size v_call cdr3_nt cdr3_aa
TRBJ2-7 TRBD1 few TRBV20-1 TGCAGTGCTAGCGTTCCTCGACAGGGTAGAGGCGAGCAGTACTTC CSASVPRQGRGEQYF
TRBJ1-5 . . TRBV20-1 TGCAGTGCTAGGGAGAGCAGGGGCAATCAGCCCCAGCATTTT CSARESRGNQPQHF
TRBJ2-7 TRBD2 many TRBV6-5 TGTGCCGTCACCGGGACTAGTGCCTACGAGCAGTACTTC CAVTGTSAYEQYF
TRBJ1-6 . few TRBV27 TGTGCCAGCAGTTTAGACGGCAGCCTTTCACCCCTCCACTTT CASSLDGSLSPLHF
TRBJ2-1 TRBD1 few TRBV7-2 TGTGCCAGCAGCGAACAGGGGGCTGGGACTCACAATGAGCAGTTCTTC CASSEQGAGTHNEQFF
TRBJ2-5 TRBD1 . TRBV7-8 TGTGCCAGCAGCTTGGACAGGGGCCTAAGAGAGACCCAGTACTTC CASSLDRGLRETQYF
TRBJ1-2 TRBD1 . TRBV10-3 TGTGCCATCAGATTGACAGGGGGAGAGAATGGCTACACCTTC CAIRLTGGENGYTF
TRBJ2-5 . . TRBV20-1 TGCAGTGCTACGGACCGGGCTAGTCAAGAGACCCAGTACTTC CSATDRASQETQYF
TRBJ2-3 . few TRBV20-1 TGCAGTGCTAATCCAAGCGGCCCTACCGATACGCAGTATTTT CSANPSGPTDTQYF
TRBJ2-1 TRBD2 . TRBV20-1 TGCAGTGCTAGAGATCCCACTAGCGGCCACAATGAGCAGTTCTTC CSARDPTSGHNEQFF
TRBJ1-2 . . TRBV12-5 TGTGCTAGTGGTTTGCTCCGGACGGAACTCCGCTTC CASGLLRTELRF
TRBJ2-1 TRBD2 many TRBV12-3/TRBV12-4 TGTGCCAGCAGGCCTCTCCGGGACTATGGTGAGCAGTTCTTC CASRPLRDYGEQFF
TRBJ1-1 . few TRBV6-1 TGTGCCAGCACCCCACCTGGGACGACAGGTGAAGCTTTCTTT CASTPPGTTGEAFF
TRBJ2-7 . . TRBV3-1 TGTGCCAGCTTCGGCACACGGAGAATCGAGCAGTACTTC CASFGTRRIEQYF
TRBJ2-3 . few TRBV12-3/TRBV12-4 TGTGCCAGCAGGTCTTTTGAGGGCGGCACAGATACGCAGTATTTT CASRSFEGGTDTQYF
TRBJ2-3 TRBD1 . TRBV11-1 TGTGCCAGCAGCTTCGTCCCGGGACAGGGGATCACAGATACGCAGTATTTT CASSFVPGQGITDTQYF
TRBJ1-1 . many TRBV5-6 TGTGCCAGCAGCTCCTTCACTGAAGCTTTCTTT CASSSFTEAFF
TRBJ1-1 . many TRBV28 TGTGCCAGCGTGGTGGGGAACACTGAAGCTTTCTTT CASVVGNTEAFF
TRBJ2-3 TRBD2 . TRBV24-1 TGTGCCACCAGTGATTTCGGGGGGGTCACAGATACGCAGTATTTT CATSDFGGVTDTQYF
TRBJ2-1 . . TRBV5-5 TGTGCCAGCAGCTTTGGACCGACCAATGAGCAGTTCTTC CASSFGPTNEQFF
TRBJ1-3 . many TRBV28 TGTGCCAGCAGTCCTGTCAGGGAAAGAAACACCATATATTTT CASSPVRERNTIYF
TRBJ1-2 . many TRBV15 TGTGCCACCAGCATCTTGGCCCATCAGGGCTACACCTTC CATSILAHQGYTF
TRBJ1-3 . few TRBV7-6 TGTGCCAGCAGCCCAGACCAGGGACGGGGAAACACCATATATTTT CASSPDQGRGNTIYF
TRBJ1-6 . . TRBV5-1 TGCGCCAGCAGCTGGGAGGGAATCAGTAATTCACCCCTCCACTTT CASSWEGISNSPLHF
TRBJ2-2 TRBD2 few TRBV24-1 TGTGCAACCGGGAGGGGTCAGAACACCGGGGAGCTGTTTTTT CATGRGQNTGELFF
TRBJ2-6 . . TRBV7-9 TGTGCCAGCAGCCCCTTCGGATTCTCTGGGGCCAACGTCCTGACTTTC CASSPFGFSGANVLTF
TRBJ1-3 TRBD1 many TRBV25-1 TGTGCCAGTACGGGACAGGGGAACTCTGGAAACACCATATATTTT CASTGQGNSGNTIYF
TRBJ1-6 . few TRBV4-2 TGTGCCAGCAGCCATTACCATTACGAGGATTCACCCCTCCACTTT CASSHYHYEDSPLHF
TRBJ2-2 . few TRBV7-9 TGTGCCAGCAGCTTAGTACCACAGACCGGGGAGCTGTTTTTT CASSLVPQTGELFF
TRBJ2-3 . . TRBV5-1 TGCGCCAGCAGCTTGTGGATAGCAGATACGCAGTATTTT CASSLWIADTQYF
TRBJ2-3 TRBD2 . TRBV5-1 TGCGCCAGCAGCTTGAGGACTAGCGGGAGCGCAGCAGATACGCAGTATTTT CASSLRTSGSAADTQYF
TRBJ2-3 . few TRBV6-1 TGTGCCACCGCGGGACGGTCCACAGATACGCAGTATTTT CATAGRSTDTQYF
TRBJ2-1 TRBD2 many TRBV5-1 TGCGCCAGCAGCTTGGTAGAGAGCGGGGGGAACGATGAGCAGTTCTTC CASSLVESGGNDEQFF
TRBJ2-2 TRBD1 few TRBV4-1 TGCGCCAGCAGCAACACAGGGGGCTCCGCGAACACCGGGGAGCTGTTTTTT CASSNTGGSANTGELFF
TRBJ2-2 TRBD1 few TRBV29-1 TGCAGCGTTTTATCTCCGACAGGGGATGGCACCGGGGAGCTGTTTTTT CSVLSPTGDGTGELFF
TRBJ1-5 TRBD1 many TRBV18 TGTGCCAGCTCACCGGGGACAGGTCAGCCCCAGCATTTT CASSPGTGQPQHF
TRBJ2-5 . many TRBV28 TGTGCCAGCAGTTTAAACAGCGAAGAGACCCAGTACTTC CASSLNSEETQYF
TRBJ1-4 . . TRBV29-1 TGCAGCGTCAGGGGAGCAACTAATGAAAAACTGTTTTTT CSVRGATNEKLFF
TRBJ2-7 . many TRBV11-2 TGTGCCAGCAGCTTCCGGGACGAGCAGTACTTC CASSFRDEQYF
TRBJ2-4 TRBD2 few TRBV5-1 TGCGCCAGCAGCTTGAATGGGGGGGACATTCAGTACTTC CASSLNGGDIQYF
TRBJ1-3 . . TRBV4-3 TGCGCCAGCAGCCAAGATAGGGTCCCCGGTGCTGGAAACACCATATATTTT CASSQDRVPGAGNTIYF
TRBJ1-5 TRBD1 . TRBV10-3 TGTGCCATCAGTGAGTCGAACAGGGGGGATCAGCCCCAGCATTTT CAISESNRGDQPQHF
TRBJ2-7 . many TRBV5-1 TGCGCCAGCAGCCCGGACTCAGCCACCCCAAAGTACTTC CASSPDSATPKYF
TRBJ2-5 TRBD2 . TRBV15 TGTGCCACCAGCCTTCGACTAGCGAGGGAAGAGACCCAGTACTTC CATSLRLAREETQYF
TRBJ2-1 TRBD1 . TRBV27 TGTGCCAGCAGAATACTACAGGGGTTCAACAATGAGCAGTTCTTC CASRILQGFNNEQFF
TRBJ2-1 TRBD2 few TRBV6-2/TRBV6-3 TGTGCCAGCAGTACCGGGGGGAAGGAGCAGTTCTTC CASSTGGKEQFF
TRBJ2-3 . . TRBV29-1 TGCAGCGTTGAGATTCCCGGGAGCACAGATACGCAGTATTTT CSVEIPGSTDTQYF
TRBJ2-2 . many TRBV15 TGTGCCACCAGCAGAGATAGGGGAAACACCGGGGAGCTGTTTTTT CATSRDRGNTGELFF
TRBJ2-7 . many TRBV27 TGTGCCAGCAGTTGGGGACCAGGGAACGAGCAGTACTTC CASSWGPGNEQYF
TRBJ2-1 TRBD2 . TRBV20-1 TGCAGTGCTAGAGATGTGACTAGCGGGGGGGCCAAGCAGTTCTTC CSARDVTSGGAKQFF
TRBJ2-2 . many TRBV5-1 TGTGCCAGCAGTTTTAGGAACACCGGGGAGCTGTTTTTT CASSFRNTGELFF
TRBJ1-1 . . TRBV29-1 TGCAGTATTGGGGGGGACACTGAAGCTTTCTTT CSIGGDTEAFF
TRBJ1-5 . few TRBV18 TGTGCCAGCTCACCATTGGGGGATAGCAATCAGCCCCAGCATTTT CASSPLGDSNQPQHF